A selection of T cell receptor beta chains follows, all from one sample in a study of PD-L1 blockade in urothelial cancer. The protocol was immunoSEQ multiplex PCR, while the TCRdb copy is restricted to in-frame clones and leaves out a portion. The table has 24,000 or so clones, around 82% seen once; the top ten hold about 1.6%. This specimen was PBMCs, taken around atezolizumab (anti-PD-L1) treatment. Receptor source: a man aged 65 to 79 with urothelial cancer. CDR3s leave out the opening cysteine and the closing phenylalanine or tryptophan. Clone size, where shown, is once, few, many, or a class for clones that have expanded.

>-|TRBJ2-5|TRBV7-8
ASGRYRDGDTETQY
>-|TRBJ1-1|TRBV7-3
ASSLKGQGNTEAF
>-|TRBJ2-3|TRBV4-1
ASSPSGLSADTQY
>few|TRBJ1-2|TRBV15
ATSRGGFRSGVNYGYT
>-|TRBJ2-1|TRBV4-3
TSSQPEGRGRATYNEQF
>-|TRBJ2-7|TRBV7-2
ASILTGGREQY
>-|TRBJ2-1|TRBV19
ASSRELISSYNEQF
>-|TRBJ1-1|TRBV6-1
ASSEEGWNTEAF
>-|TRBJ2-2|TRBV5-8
ASKTGQPSRGGELF
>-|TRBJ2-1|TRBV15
ATSRGLAGGTDEQF
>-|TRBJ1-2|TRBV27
ASSLHAGRVSYGYT
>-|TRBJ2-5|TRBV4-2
ASSQDAAGGIMETQY
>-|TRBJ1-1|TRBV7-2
ASFTGGFTEAF
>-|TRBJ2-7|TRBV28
ASRVGTGVYEQY
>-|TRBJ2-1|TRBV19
ASSRPTHDRDHNEQF
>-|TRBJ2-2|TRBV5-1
ASSLEAGLNTGELF
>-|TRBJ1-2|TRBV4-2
ASSQRRGYGYT
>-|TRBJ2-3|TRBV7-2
ASSLSLAASTDTQY
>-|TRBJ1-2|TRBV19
ATRNGGAMVGYT
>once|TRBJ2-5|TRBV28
ASIPSGGAGTQY
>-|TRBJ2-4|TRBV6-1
ATLYRTGAKNIQY
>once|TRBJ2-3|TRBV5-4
ASSLYTDTQY
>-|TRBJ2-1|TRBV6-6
ASSYSGGGRYNEQF
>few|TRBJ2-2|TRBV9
ASSVGGSGGSGELF
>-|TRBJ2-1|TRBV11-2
ASSTSGRNEQF
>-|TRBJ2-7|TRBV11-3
ASSTGEPYEQY
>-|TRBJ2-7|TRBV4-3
ASSQDLTGYEQY
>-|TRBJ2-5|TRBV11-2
ASSLARGRETQY
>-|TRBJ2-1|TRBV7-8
ASSLAVDPQSWAEQF
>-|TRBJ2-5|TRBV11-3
ASSLDGFGGSVRETQY
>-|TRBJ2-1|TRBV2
ASRSRDSNYNEQF
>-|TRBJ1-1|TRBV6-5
ASSMGQGMRAF
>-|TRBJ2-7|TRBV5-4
ASSLDLAGNEQY
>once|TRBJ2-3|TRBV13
ASSLPPGQGTDTQY
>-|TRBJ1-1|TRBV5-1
ASRISGSYTEAF
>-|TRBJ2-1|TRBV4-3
ASSQDLAGGPNEQF
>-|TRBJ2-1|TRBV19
ASSLNARDSWGNEQF
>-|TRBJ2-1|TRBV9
ASSVLNSGRSYNEQF
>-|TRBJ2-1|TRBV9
ASSVELAGTYNEQF
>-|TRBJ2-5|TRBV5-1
ASSLVVSSGTYQETQY
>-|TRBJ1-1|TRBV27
ASSLNGGLAAF
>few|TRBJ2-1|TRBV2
ASMWDRGSDEQF
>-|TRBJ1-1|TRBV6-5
ASSRGLEGTEAF